Following are 23 T cell receptor beta chains from one sample sequenced in a study of T-cell memory formation after mild COVID-19. TCRdb independently ran MiXCR on the 5' RACE reads; one entry per CDR3 protein. The data contain 400,000 or so distinct CDR3 sequences, 20% of them seen just once; the ten biggest clones take up 8.4%. Source material: PBMCs or a T cell subset sorted from them (not recorded which). These TCRs come from an adult woman who had mild COVID-19 (a few samples of this study predate the infection). Cell type and time point are not known.

The chain employs TRBV7-8 and TRBJ2-2; 14 nucleotides line up with TRBD2. Germline V gene sequence: CDR1 SGHVS, CDR2 FQNEAQ. The CDR3 runs to 18 residues. Trimming cost V 5 bases and J 2 bases; bases outside gene matches: 7. The CDR3 DNA follows: TGTGCCAGCAGCCCGGGACTAGCGGGGGAAATCAACACCGGGGAGCTGTTTTTT. It specifies CASSPGLAGEINTGELFF.

The rearrangement joins TRBV12-3 or TRBV12-4 to TRBJ2-1, with TRBD2 identical over 12 bases. The CDR3 totals 15 residues. Trimming cost V 6 bases and J 9 bases; bases outside gene matches: 9. The CDR3 sequence is CASRATSGGLGEQFF. The CDR3 bases are TGTGCCAGCAGAGCTACTAGCGGGGGGCTCGGTGAGCAGTTCTTC.

This clonotype was detected a few times. The rearrangement links TRBV12-3 or TRBV12-4 to TRBJ1-2; tentative D call: TRBD1 (6 bases). CDR3 length: 13 amino acids. Trimming stripped 3 bases from V and 8 bases from J, with 13 bases between. The CDR3 DNA reads as TGTGCCAGCAGTTTGGCAGGGGACGTCGGCTACACCTTC. This gives the protein CASSLAGDVGYTF.

V and J are TRBV4-1 and TRBJ1-3; no clear D. The germline V and J ends were trimmed by 3 bases and 13 bases, with 16 bases remaining between them. This CDR3 is 13 amino acids long. The germline gives CDR1 MGHRA, CDR2 YSYEKL. CDR3 sequence reads: CASSQGLGPEIYF. The DNA of the CDR3 is TGCGCCAGCAGCCAGGGCCTCGGGCCGGAGATATATTTT.

V and J are TRBV11-3 and TRBJ2-5; 12 bases match TRBD1. CDR1 is SGHNT, CDR2 YENEEA, per germline. The trim removed 5 bases at V and 3 bases at J, leaving 7 bases unmatched. The CDR3 extends over 16 amino acids. CDR3: CASSQAGTGGEETQYF. The CDR3 bases are TGTGCCAGCAGCCAGGCCGGGACAGGGGGCGAAGAGACCCAGTACTTC. Full variable domain (rest looked up from reference TRBV11-3 and TRBJ2-5): EAGVVQSPRYKIIEKKQPVAFWCNPISGHNTLYWYLQNLGQGPELLIRYENEEAVDDSQLPKDRFSAERLKGVDSTLKIQPAELGDSAVYLCASSQAGTGGEETQYFGPGTRLLVL.

This clonotype has a count of ten or more. The V and J genes are TRBV5-1 and TRBJ2-5, with D tentatively TRBD1 (6 bases). The V and J ends lost 0 bases and 5 bases respectively, with 14 bases between them. The germline V gene encodes CDR1 SGHRS and CDR2 YFSETQ. The CDR3 extends over 15 amino acids. This chain's CDR3 is CASSLGVARGETQYF. In DNA, the CDR3 is TGCGCCAGCAGCTTGGGGGTAGCCAGGGGCGAGACCCAGTACTTC. The full variable domain, rest sourced from reference TRBV5-1 and TRBJ2-5, is KAGVTQTPRYLIKTRGQQVTLSCSPISGHRSVSWYQQTPGQGLQFLFEYFSETQRNKGNFPGRFSGRQFSNSRSEMNVSTLELGDSALYLCASSLGVARGETQYFGPGTRLLVL.

The genes are TRBV5-5 and TRBJ1-1; D perhaps matches TRBD1 (5 bases). The CDR3 extends over 15 amino acids. V was pared by 5 bases and J by 3 bases, with 17 bases between. Per germline, CDR1 SGHKS and CDR2 YYEKEE (reference sequence). CDR3 sequence: CASRGSKGLDTEAFF. The CDR3 region has the DNA TGTGCCAGCAGAGGAAGTAAGGGGCTGGACACTGAAGCTTTCTTT. The full variable domain, its missing parts supplied by reference TRBV5-5 and TRBJ1-1, is DAGVTQSPTHLIKTRGQQVTLRCSPISGHKSVSWYQQVLGQGPQFIFQYYEKEERGRGNFPDRFSARQFPNYSSELNVNALLLGDSALYLCASRGSKGLDTEAFFGQGTRLTVV.

J is TRBJ1-6 and V is TRBV7-2; possible D gene TRBD1, 5 bases. V lost 4 bases and J 4 bases, leaving 14 bases between the germline ends. The CDR3 covers 16 residues. Germline CDR1 and CDR2: SGHTA and FQGNSA. CDR3 region: CASSSRGGIYNSPLHF. The CDR3 DNA follows: TGTGCCAGCAGCTCAAGGGGCGGAATTTATAATTCACCCCTCCACTTT.

A few counts support this clonotype. The gene calls are TRBV4-1 and TRBJ1-1; D call uncertain. Trimming left V 0 bases short and J 6 bases short, with 11 bases between. The CDR3 consists of 14 residues. In germline, CDR1 is MGHRA, CDR2 YSYEKL. CDR3: CASSQDFGVPEAFF. The CDR3 DNA reads TGCGCCAGCAGCCAAGATTTCGGCGTCCCTGAAGCTTTCTTT.

This clonotype was seen more than once but under ten times. The chain recombines TRBV7-3 with TRBJ2-5; D is ambiguous. V was cut by 5 bases and J by 2 bases, with 15 bases left in between. The CDR3 runs to 15 residues. Germline loops: CDR1 SGHTA, CDR2 FQGTGA. The CDR3 DNA is TGTGCCAGCAGCCCAGGATTTGGGCGACAAGAGACCCAGTACTTC. Residues: CASSPGFGRQETQYF.

This clonotype was counted once. The chain uses TRBV7-9 and TRBJ1-1; D gene uncertain. V shed 1 base and J shed 6 bases, with 9 bases lying between them. The CDR3 loop spans 13 amino acids. The germline V gene has CDR1 SEHNR and CDR2 FQNEAQ (reference sequence). This CDR3 is CASSLEEVSEAFF. The CDR3 DNA sequence: TGTGCCAGCAGCTTAGAGGAGGTGTCTGAAGCTTTCTTT. Drawing the rest from reference TRBV7-9 and TRBJ1-1, the complete variable domain is DTGVSQNPRHKITKRGQNVTFRCDPISEHNRLYWYRQTLGQGPEFLTYFQNEAQLEKSRLLSDRFSAERPKGSFSTLEIQRTEQGDSAMYLCASSLEEVSEAFFGQGTRLTVV.

The V call is TRBV5-4, the J call TRBJ2-7; TRBD2 is a possible D gene (6 bases). V was clipped by 5 bases and J by 7 bases, with 16 bases between them. This CDR3 spans 13 amino acids. Germline V gene sequence: CDR1 SGHNT, CDR2 YYREEE (reference sequence). CDR3 amino acids: CASSSDAAGEQYF. CDR3 DNA sequence: TGTGCCAGCAGTTCGGACGCCGCGGGGGAGCAGTACTTC.

The chain combines TRBV29-1 with TRBJ2-7, with D possibly being TRBD2 (5 bases). Trimming cost V 4 bases and J 3 bases, with 13 bases left between them. Germline assignment: CDR1 SQVTM and CDR2 ANQGSEA. This CDR3 comprises 13 residues. The CDR3 here is CSVVRPGFYEQYF. In nucleotides, the CDR3 is TGCAGCGTTGTACGTCCGGGATTCTACGAGCAGTACTTC.

This chain joins TRBV5-1 and TRBJ2-1; D may be TRBD1 or TRBD2 (6 bases each). In germline, CDR1 is SGHRS, CDR2 YFSETQ. CDR3 length equals 14 residues. The V end lost 3 bases, the J end lost 4 bases, and 11 bases lay between the germline ends. As DNA, the CDR3 is TGCGCCAGCAGCTGGGGGGCGGGTTACAATGAGCAGTTCTTC. Its protein product is CASSWGAGYNEQFF.

This clonotype was seen a handful of times. The chain recombines TRBV7-2 with TRBJ1-3; D possibly corresponds to TRBD1 (5 bases). CDR3 size: 17 residues. The germline gives CDR1 SGHTA, CDR2 FQGNSA. Trimming pared 1 base from V and 4 bases from J, leaving 17 bases between. CDR3 in DNA: TGTGCCAGCAGCTTAGTAGGGAGGGGACGTTTCGGAAACACCATATATTTT. Its protein product is CASSLVGRGRFGNTIYF.

This chain joins TRBV11-3 and TRBJ2-7; 8 nucleotides match TRBD1. V dropped 4 bases and J dropped 1; count of bases not matched to a gene: 12. There are 17 residues in the CDR3. Germline assignment: CDR1 SGHNT and CDR2 YENEEA. CDR3 amino acids: CASSSTRRQGTSYEQYF. The CDR3 region has the DNA TGTGCCAGCAGCTCGACCCGAAGACAGGGGACATCCTACGAGCAGTACTTC.

This clonotype has more than one count but fewer than ten. This sequence joins TRBV6-6 and TRBJ2-3; possibly TRBD1 for D (5 bases). Looked up from germline, CDR1 is MNHNY and CDR2 is SVGAGI (reference sequence). Between the trimmed V and J ends, which lost 2 bases and 1 base, there was a span of 13 bases. This CDR3 has 16 amino acids. Here the CDR3 DNA reads TGTGCCAGCAGTTACCGCCAGGGTTCGGGCACAGATACGCAGTATTTT. As protein: CASSYRQGSGTDTQYF.

The rearrangement links TRBV4-2 to TRBJ2-7, with D possibly being TRBD2 (7 bases). This CDR3 spans 15 amino acids. Germline V CDR1 and CDR2: LGHNA, YNFKEQ. Between the trimmed V and J ends, which lost 6 bases and 0 bases, there was a span of 15 bases. The CDR3 region is CASSRTGRGSYEQYF. In DNA form, the CDR3 reads TGTGCCAGCAGTCGTACAGGGAGGGGCTCCTACGAGCAGTACTTC.

This chain uses TRBV5-1 with TRBJ1-1; possible D gene TRBD1, 5 bases. CDR1 and CDR2 from the germline V gene are SGHRS and YFSETQ. This CDR3 is built from 13 residues. Trimming stripped 3 bases from V and 6 bases from J, with 12 bases between. CDR3 in amino acids: CASSSGQGSEAFF. In nucleotides, the CDR3 is TGCGCCAGCAGCTCTGGTCAGGGTTCTGAAGCTTTCTTT.

This clonotype was detected a few times. This sequence joins TRBV24-1 and TRBJ2-1; 10 nucleotides agree with TRBD2. V lost 3 bases and J lost 4; bases outside the gene matches: 5. Looked up from germline, CDR1 is KGHDR and CDR2 is SFDVKD. The CDR3 loop spans 16 amino acids. This CDR3 is CATSDQPSGSYNEQFF. The DNA for the CDR3 is TGTGCCACCAGTGATCAGCCTAGCGGGAGTTACAATGAGCAGTTCTTC.

This clonotype was picked up a small number of times. The rearrangement joins TRBV6-2 or TRBV6-3 to TRBJ2-1; 10 bases are shared with TRBD1. The junction had 6 bases not matched to a gene; V was cut back by 5 bases and J by 5 bases. Germline values: CDR1 MNHEY, CDR2 SVGEGT. CDR3 length equals 15 residues. The CDR3 DNA sequence: TGTGCCAGCAGTACCCGACAGGGGGCGAACAATGAGCAGTTCTTC. This codes for CASSTRQGANNEQFF.

The chain joins TRBV20-1 to TRBJ1-2, with a possible D match to TRBD1 (6 bases). The CDR3 sequence is 14 residues long. Germline V gives CDR1 DFQATT, CDR2 SNEGSKA (reference sequence). With 8 bases removed from V and 0 bases from J, the gap between germline ends came to 16 bases. For the CDR3, the DNA is TGCAGTCCCAATGGACAGCTCACTAACTATGGCTACACCTTC. It codes for CSPNGQLTNYGYTF.

The chain joins TRBV27 to TRBJ1-2; D gene unclear. This CDR3 comprises 13 residues. Trimming left V 4 bases short and J 8 bases short, with 14 bases between. The V gene's germline CDR1 is MNHEY and CDR2 SMNVEV (reference sequence). The CDR3 sequence: CASSSTVNGGYTF. The CDR3 DNA follows: TGTGCCAGCAGTTCGACGGTGAATGGGGGCTACACCTTC.